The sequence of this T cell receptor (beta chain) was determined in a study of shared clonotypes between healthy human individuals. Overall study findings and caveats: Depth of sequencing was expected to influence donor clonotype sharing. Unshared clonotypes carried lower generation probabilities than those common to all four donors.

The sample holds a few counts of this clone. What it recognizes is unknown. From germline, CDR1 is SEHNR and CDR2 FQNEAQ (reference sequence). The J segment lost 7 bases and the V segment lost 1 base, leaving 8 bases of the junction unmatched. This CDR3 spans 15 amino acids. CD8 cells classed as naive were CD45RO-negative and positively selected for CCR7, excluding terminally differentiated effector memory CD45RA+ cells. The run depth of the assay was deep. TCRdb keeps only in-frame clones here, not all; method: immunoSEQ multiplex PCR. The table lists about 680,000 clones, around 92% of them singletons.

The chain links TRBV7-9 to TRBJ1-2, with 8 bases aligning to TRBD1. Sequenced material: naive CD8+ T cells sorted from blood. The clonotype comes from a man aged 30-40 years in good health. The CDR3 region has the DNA TGTGCCAGCAGCTTAGGAGGGGGACAGGTCGGTGGCTACACCTTC. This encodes CASSLGGGQVGGYTF. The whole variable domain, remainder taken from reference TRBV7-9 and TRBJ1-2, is DTGVSQNPRHKITKRGQNVTFRCDPISEHNRLYWYRQTLGQGPEFLTYFQNEAQLEKSRLLSDRFSAERPKGSFSTLEIQRTEQGDSAMYLCASSLGGGQVGGYTFGSGTRLTVV.